This TCR beta chain was observed in a study of T cell responses to AZD1222 COVID-19 vaccine. Using immunoSEQ multiplex PCR, the repertoire was profiled, and TCRdb retains in-frame clones only, with some absent. The sample consists of approximately 100,000 clones, roughly 89% of them appearing once. The CDR3 sequence is 13 residues long. Trimming stripped 4 bases from V and 11 bases from J, with 14 bases between. From germline, CDR1 is LNHDA and CDR2 SQIVND (reference sequence). The chain links TRBV19 to TRBJ1-4, with D unresolved. The starting material was peripheral blood, obtained on day 0 of AZD1222 vaccination. This sequence was found in an adult in good health. CDR3 residues: CASSTPLREKLFF. The DNA of the CDR3 is TGTGCCAGTAGTACACCCCTGAGGGAGAAACTGTTTTTT.